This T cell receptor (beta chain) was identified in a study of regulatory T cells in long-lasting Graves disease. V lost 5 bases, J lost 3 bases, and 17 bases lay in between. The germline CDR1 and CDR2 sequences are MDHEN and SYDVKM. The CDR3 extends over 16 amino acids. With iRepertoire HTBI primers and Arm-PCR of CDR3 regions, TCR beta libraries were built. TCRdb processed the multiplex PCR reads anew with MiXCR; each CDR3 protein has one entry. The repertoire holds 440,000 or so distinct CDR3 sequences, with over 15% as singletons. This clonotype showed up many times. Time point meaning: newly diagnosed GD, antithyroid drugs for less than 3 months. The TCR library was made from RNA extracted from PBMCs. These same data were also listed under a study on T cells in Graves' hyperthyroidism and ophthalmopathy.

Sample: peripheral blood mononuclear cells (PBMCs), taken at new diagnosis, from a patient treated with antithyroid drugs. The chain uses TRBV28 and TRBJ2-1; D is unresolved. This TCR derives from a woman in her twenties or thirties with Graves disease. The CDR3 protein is CASSSSRLVVYNEQFF. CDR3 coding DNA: TGTGCCAGCAGTAGCTCGAGGCTAGTCGTCTACAATGAGCAGTTCTTC.